In this sample, the clone carrying this T cell receptor beta chain turned up a few times. Its antigen is currently unknown. Via MiXCR, TCRdb re-called the PCR reads, giving one row per CDR3 protein. The table shows some 91,000 distinct CDR3 sequences, with less than 25% occurring only once. The entry originates in a study of molecular identifiers for immune sequencing clone quantification. Across the whole study: Replicates involved a five-way split of RNA from around 20,000 or 99,000 naive CD8 cells, with sequencing of four. Study-wide results and caveats: Spiked Jurkat TCR RNA equal to one cell could reportedly be picked out among over 850,000 naive cells.

V lost 6 bases to trimming and J lost 4 bases, with 10 bases between them. The CDR3 is 13 residues long. Germline-derived CDR1 and CDR2 are MNHEY and SMNVEV (reference sequence). It was from roughly 21,000 to 960,000 sorted cells, with 10%, 30% or 50% RNA, that naive CD8 libraries came. Sorting selected naive CD8 T cells with a CD8+CD4-CCR7+CD45RA+ phenotype. The genes are TRBV27 and TRBJ2-1; D is uncertain. What was sequenced was naive CD8+ T cells from blood, with Jurkat cell RNA spiked in. Specified subset: FACS-sorted CD8+CD4-CCR7+CD45RA+ naive T cells. This clonotype was obtained from a human donor in good health. Some libraries in this study had Jurkat cell RNA spiked in. The CDR3 loop is CASSASPYNEQFF. The CDR3 DNA sequence: TGTGCCAGCAGCGCTTCTCCTTACAATGAGCAGTTCTTC.